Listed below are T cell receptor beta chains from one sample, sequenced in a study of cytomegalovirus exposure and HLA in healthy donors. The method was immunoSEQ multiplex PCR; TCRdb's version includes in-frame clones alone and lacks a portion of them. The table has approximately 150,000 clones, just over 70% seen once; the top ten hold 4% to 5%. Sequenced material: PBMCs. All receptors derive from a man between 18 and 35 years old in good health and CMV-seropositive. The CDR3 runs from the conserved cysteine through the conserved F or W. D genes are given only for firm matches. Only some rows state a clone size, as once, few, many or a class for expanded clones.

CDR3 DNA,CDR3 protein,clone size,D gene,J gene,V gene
TGTGCCAGCACCCGTAGCGGGTGGAGTGATGAGCAGTTCTTC,CASTRSGWSDEQFF,NA,TRBD2,TRBJ2-1,TRBV9
TGTGCCAGCAGCAGACTCCTTGTGGCCCTAGGCTACACCTTC,CASSRLLVALGYTF,NA,NA,TRBJ1-2,TRBV21-1
TGTGCCAGCAGCGCGGCGGGGGCAGGGCAAGAGACCCAGTACTTC,CASSAAGAGQETQYF,NA,NA,TRBJ2-5,TRBV9
TGCGCCAGCAGCCCCGGGACTAGCGGGAGTTGGGAGCAGTTCTTC,CASSPGTSGSWEQFF,NA,TRBD2,TRBJ2-1,TRBV5-1
TGTGCCAGTAGTTCTTACTCTCGGACAGGCGGGGTGAGAAGCAATCAGCCCCAGCATTTT,CASSSYSRTGGVRSNQPQHF,NA,TRBD1,TRBJ1-5,TRBV19
TGTGCCAGCAGGCAAAGCGGGGAGGTCGCTGAAGCTTTCTTT,CASRQSGEVAEAFF,NA,NA,TRBJ1-1,TRBV6-1
TGCGCCAGCAGCCAAGGGGACAGGGGAACTAATGAAAAACTGTTTTTT,CASSQGDRGTNEKLFF,NA,TRBD1,TRBJ1-4,TRBV4-1
TGTGCCAGCAGCTTGGGTAGGGAGGATGAGCAGTTCTTC,CASSLGREDEQFF,few,NA,TRBJ2-1,TRBV5-6
TGTGCCAGCAGCTATCGAGACAGGGTCCTATATGGCTACACCTTC,CASSYRDRVLYGYTF,NA,TRBD1,TRBJ1-2,TRBV7-3
TGCGCCTACCTTACGCCAGGCCACTATGGCTACACCTTC,CAYLTPGHYGYTF,NA,NA,TRBJ1-2,TRBV29-1
TGTGCCGTACGGCCCGTTCGAGGTACGCAGTATTTT,CAVRPVRGTQYF,NA,NA,TRBJ2-3,TRBV19
TGTGCCACCAGCAGGGGGGACAGCAGAAGGACTGAAGCTTTCTTT,CATSRGDSRRTEAFF,NA,TRBD1,TRBJ1-1,TRBV15
TGTGCCAGCAGCCGGACTAGCCTTTTTACAGATACGCAGTATTTT,CASSRTSLFTDTQYF,NA,TRBD2,TRBJ2-3,TRBV9